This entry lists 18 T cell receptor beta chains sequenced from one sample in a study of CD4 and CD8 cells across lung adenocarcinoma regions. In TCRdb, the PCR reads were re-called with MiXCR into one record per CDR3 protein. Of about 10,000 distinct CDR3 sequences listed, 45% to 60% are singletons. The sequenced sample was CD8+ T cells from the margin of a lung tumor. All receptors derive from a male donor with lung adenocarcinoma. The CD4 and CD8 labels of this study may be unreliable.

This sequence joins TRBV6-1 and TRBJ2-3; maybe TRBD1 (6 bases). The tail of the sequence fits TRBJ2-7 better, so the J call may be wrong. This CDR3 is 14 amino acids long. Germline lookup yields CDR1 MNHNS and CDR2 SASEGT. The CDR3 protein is CASSAGQGPDTQYF. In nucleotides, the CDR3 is TGTGCCAGCAGTGCGGGGCAGGGGCCAGATACGCAGTACTTC.

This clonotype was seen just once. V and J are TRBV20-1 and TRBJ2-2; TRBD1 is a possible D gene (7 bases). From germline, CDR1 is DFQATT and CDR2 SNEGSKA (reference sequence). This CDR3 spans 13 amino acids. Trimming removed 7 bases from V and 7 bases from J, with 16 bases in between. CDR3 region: CSEGGGIHGELFF. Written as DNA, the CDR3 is TGCAGTGAAGGGGGCGGGATTCACGGGGAGCTGTTTTTT.

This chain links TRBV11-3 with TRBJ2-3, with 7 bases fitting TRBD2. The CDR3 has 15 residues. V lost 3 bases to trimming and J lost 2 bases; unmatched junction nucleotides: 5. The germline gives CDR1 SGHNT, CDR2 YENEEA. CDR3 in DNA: TGTGCCAGCAGCTTTTCCGGGGGGTTCACAGATACGCAGTATTTT. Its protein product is CASSFSGGFTDTQYF.

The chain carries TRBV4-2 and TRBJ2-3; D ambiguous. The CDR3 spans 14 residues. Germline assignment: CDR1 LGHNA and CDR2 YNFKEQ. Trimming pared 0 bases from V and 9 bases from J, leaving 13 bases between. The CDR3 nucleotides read TGTGCCAGCAGCCAAGATGAGGCCAGTCGGACGCAGTATTTT. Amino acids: CASSQDEASRTQYF.

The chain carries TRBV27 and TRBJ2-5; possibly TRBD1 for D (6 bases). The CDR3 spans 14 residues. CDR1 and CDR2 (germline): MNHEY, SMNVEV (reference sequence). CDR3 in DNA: TGTGCGGGGAGTGGGGCAGGGGACCGGGAGACCCAGTACTTC. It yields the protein CAGSGAGDRETQYF.

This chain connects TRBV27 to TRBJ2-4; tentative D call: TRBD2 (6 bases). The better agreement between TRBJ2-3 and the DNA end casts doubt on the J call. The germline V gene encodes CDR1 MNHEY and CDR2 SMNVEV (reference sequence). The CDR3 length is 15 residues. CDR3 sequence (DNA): TGTGCCAGCAGTTCAAAGCCGGGAGCCAAAAACATTCAGTATTTT. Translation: CASSSKPGAKNIQYF.

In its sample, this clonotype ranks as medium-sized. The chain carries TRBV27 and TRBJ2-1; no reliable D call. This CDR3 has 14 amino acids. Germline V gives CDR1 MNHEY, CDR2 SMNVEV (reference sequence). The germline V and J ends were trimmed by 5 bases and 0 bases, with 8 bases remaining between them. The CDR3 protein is CASSVMSSYNEQFF. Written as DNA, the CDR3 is TGTGCCAGCAGTGTAATGAGCTCCTACAATGAGCAGTTCTTC.

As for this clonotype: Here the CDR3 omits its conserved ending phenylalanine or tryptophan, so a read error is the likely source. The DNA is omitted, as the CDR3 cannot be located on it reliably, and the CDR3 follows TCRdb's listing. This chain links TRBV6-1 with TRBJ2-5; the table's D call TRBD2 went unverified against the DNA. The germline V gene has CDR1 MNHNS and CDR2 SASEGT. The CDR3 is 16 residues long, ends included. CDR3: CASRRLAGGDQETQFS.

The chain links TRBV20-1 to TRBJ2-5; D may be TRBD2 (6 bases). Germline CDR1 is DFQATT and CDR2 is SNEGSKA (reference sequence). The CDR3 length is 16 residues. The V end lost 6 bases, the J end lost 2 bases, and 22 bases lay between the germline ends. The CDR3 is CSAIPRLETLQETQYF. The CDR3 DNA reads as TGCAGTGCAATACCACGACTAGAGACGTTACAAGAGACCCAGTACTTC.

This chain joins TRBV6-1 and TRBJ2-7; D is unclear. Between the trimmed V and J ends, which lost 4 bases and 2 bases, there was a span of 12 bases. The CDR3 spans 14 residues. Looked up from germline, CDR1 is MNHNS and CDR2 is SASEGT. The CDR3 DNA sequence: TGTGCCAGCAGTGTTGTGGACGCGACCTACGAGCAGTACTTC. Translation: CASSVVDATYEQYF.

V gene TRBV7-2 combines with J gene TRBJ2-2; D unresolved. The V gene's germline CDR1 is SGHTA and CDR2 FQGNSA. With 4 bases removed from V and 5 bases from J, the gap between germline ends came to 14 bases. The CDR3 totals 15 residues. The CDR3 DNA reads TGTGCCAGCAGCTCTACCTTGAGGTGGACCGGGGAGCTGTTTTTT. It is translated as CASSSTLRWTGELFF.

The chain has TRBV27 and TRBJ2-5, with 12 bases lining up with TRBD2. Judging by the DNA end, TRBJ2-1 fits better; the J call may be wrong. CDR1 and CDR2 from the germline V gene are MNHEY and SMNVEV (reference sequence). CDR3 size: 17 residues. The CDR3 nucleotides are TGTGCCAGCAGCCGACTAGCGGGGGACCCTCTTGGTAATGAGCAGTTCTTC. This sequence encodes CASSRLAGDPLGNEQFF.

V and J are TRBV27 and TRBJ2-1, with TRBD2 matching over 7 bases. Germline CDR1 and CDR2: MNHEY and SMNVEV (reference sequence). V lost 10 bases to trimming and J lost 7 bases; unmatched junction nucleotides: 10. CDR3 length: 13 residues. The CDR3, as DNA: TGTGCCACACTGGGGGAGGGCACTAATGAGCAGTTCTTC. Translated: CATLGEGTNEQFF.

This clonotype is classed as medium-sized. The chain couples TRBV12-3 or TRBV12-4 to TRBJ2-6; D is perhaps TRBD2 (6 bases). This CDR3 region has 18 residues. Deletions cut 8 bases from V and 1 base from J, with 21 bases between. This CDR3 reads CASGGGGGVKSGANVLTF. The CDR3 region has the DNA TGTGCCAGCGGAGGAGGTGGAGGGGTCAAATCTGGGGCCAACGTCCTGACTTTC.

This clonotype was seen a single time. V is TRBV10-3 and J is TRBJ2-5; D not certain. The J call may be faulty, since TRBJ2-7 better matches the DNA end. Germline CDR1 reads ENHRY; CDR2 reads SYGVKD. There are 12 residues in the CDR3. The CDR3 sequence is CATSRTVYEQYF. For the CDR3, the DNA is TGTGCCACCTCTAGGACGGTCTACGAGCAGTACTTC.

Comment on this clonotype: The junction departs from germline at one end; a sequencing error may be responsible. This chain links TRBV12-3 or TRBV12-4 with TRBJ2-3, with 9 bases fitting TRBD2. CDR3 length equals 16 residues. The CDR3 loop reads CASSFETSGFYDEQYF. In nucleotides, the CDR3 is TGTGCCAGCAGTTTTGAAACTAGCGGGTTCTACGATGAGCAGTATTTC.

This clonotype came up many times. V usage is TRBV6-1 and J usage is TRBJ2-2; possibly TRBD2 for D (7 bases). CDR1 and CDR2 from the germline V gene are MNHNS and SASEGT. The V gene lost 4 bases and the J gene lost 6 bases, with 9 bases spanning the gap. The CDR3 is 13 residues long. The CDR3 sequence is CASSAGGPGELFF. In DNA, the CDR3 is TGTGCCAGCAGTGCCGGGGGGCCCGGGGAGCTGTTTTTT.

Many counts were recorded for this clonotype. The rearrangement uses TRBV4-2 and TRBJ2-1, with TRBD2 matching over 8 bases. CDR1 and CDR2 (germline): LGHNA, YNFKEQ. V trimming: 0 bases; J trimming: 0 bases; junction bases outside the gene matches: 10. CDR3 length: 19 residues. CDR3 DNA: TGTGCCAGCAGCCAAGATCCCCGTGCGGGGGGCTTCTCCTACAATGAGCAGTTCTTC. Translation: CASSQDPRAGGFSYNEQFF.